The 24 T cell receptor beta chains below all came from one sample that was sequenced in a study of T cell changes during pregnancy in multiple sclerosis (dated by TCRdb to the late 2010s). The method behind the library was the immunoSEQ multiplex PCR assay. TCRdb limited this immuneACCESS table to in-frame rearrangements with V and J called. A share of clones is missing; checked studies link under half to unresolved V genes, and the rest is unexplained. Counted in this sample were roughly 39,000 clones; about 91% of them appeared once. 9.5% to 13% of the sample lies in the top ten. The sample was CD8+ T cells from peripheral blood mononuclear cells, taken after pregnancy. These receptors were obtained from a female donor with multiple sclerosis, enrolled in a pregnancy study.

The chain recombines TRBV7-8 with TRBJ1-1; 8 bases fit TRBD1. The junction had 6 bases not matched to a gene; V was cut back by 4 bases and J by 8 bases. The CDR3 has 13 residues. Germline V CDR1 and CDR2: SGHVS, FQNEAQ. The CDR3 loop reads CASSSLGQEEAFF. CDR3 nucleotide sequence: TGTGCCAGCAGCTCCCTGGGACAGGAGGAAGCTTTCTTT.

This clone showed up just once. This chain joins TRBV7-9 and TRBJ2-1, with 10 bases aligning to TRBD2. Germline V gives CDR1 SEHNR, CDR2 FQNEAQ (reference sequence). The CDR3 contains 16 residues. The J segment lost 4 bases and the V segment lost 3 bases, leaving 6 bases of the junction unmatched. CDR3 coding DNA: TGTGCCAGCAGCTTGTTAGCGGGGGGCATTTACAATGAGCAGTTCTTC. This codes for CASSLLAGGIYNEQFF.

This clone was recorded once. This chain links TRBV5-6 with TRBJ2-7; 8 nucleotides match TRBD2. CDR1 is SGHDT, CDR2 YYEEEE, per germline. The CDR3 loop spans 14 amino acids. Trimming cost V 0 bases and J 10 bases; bases outside gene matches: 9. The CDR3 sequence: CASSLGAGVVYQYF. The CDR3 DNA follows: TGTGCCAGCAGCTTGGGAGCGGGAGTAGTGTATCAGTACTTC. Variable domain in full (rest from reference TRBV5-6 and TRBJ2-7): DAGVTQSPTHLIKTRGQQVTLRCSPKSGHDTVSWYQQALGQGPQFIFQYYEEEERQRGNFPDRFSGHQFPNYSSELNVNALLLGDSALYLCASSLGAGVVYQYFGPGTRLTVT.

CDR3 in amino acids: CASSYGTGWGDTQYF. CDR3 nucleotide sequence: TGTGCCAGCAGTTACGGGACAGGGTGGGGAGATACGCAGTATTTT. V gene TRBV6-6 combines with J gene TRBJ2-3, with 9 bases fitting TRBD1. V shed 2 bases, J shed 5 bases, and the junction held 5 bases outside the gene matches. Per the germline V gene, CDR1 is MNHNY and CDR2 is SVGAGI (reference sequence). The CDR3 contains 15 residues.

This chain uses TRBV29-1 with TRBJ2-5; tentative D call: TRBD2 (7 bases). Trimming stripped 6 bases from V and 5 bases from J, with 16 bases between. This CDR3 has 13 residues. CDR1 is SQVTM, CDR2 ANQGSEA, per germline. The CDR3 here is CSVPPGGAETQYF. DNA of the CDR3: TGCAGCGTCCCTCCGGGGGGCGCGGAGACCCAGTACTTC. The variable domain in full, with the rest retrieved from reference TRBV29-1 and TRBJ2-5, is SAVISQKPSRDICQRGTSLTIQCQVDSQVTMMFWYRQQPGQSLTLIATANQGSEATYESGFVIDKFPISRPNLTFSTLTVSNMSPEDSSIYLCSVPPGGAETQYFGPGTRLLVL.

The CDR3 coding sequence is TGTGCCAGCAGTTCCTCCCGGATAAAAGACAGGGGCGAGATCTACGAGCAGTACTTC. Amino acids: CASSSSRIKDRGEIYEQYF. This chain uses TRBV28 with TRBJ2-7, with 8 bases that match TRBD1. V shed 4 bases, J shed 3 bases, and the junction held 20 bases outside the gene matches. The CDR3 is 19 amino acids. Germline CDR1 is MDHEN and CDR2 is SYDVKM.

The chain joins TRBV10-3 to TRBJ2-7; 7 bases align to TRBD2. There are 18 residues in the CDR3. Germline assignment: CDR1 ENHRY and CDR2 SYGVKD. The trim removed 0 bases at V and 0 bases at J, leaving 11 bases unmatched. The DNA of the CDR3 is TGTGCCATCAGTGAGTCGCGTCCCCGGGCTAGCGGCTCCTACGAGCAGTACTTC. Its protein product is CAISESRPRASGSYEQYF.

This clone has just one count. V usage is TRBV27 and J usage is TRBJ2-7, with D perhaps TRBD1 (5 bases). This CDR3 contains 15 residues. The V end was cut by 1 base, the J end by 1 base, with 11 bases between. The germline V gene has CDR1 MNHEY and CDR2 SMNVEV (reference sequence). The CDR3 is CASSLFTGASYEQYF. The CDR3 DNA reads as TGTGCCAGCAGTTTATTTACAGGAGCTTCCTACGAGCAGTACTTC.

This clone was detected only once. The chain couples TRBV27 to TRBJ2-1; D is possibly TRBD2 (7 bases). The V end lost 6 bases, the J end lost 6 bases, and 18 bases lay between the germline ends. Germline V lookup: CDR1 MNHEY, CDR2 SMNVEV (reference sequence). The CDR3 covers 15 residues. CDR3 in DNA: TGTGCCAGCAGCCAAGCGGGAAGGGGGTTCAATGAGCAGTTCTTC. As protein: CASSQAGRGFNEQFF.

The J gene is TRBJ2-7, the V gene TRBV9; tentative D call: TRBD2 (6 bases). Germline values: CDR1 SGDLS, CDR2 YYNGEE. V was trimmed by 3 bases and J by 6 bases, leaving 19 bases between them. The CDR3 spans 15 residues. The CDR3 DNA reads as TGTGCCAGCAGCGGGTCCGGGACCGCCGGGGGCGAGCAGTACTTC. Protein product: CASSGSGTAGGEQYF.

The rearrangement links TRBV7-9 to TRBJ1-2, with D possibly matching TRBD1 (6 bases). The CDR3 length is 14 residues. Germline assignment: CDR1 SEHNR and CDR2 FQNEAQ (reference sequence). The V end was cut by 5 bases, the J end by 8 bases, with 18 bases between. The CDR3 loop is CASSRTASREGYTF. The CDR3 DNA is TGTGCCAGCAGCCGGACAGCTTCAAGGGAAGGCTACACCTTC.

The rearrangement joins TRBV6-1 to TRBJ1-5, with D hard to call. Germline loops: CDR1 MNHNS, CDR2 SASEGT. The CDR3 runs to 11 residues. V lost 4 bases and J 10 bases, leaving 8 bases between the germline ends. CDR3 nucleotides: TGTGCCAGCAGTGGAGTTCATCCCCAGCATTTT. Protein: CASSGVHPQHF.

J is TRBJ1-5 and V is TRBV4-1, with D perhaps matching TRBD1 (5 bases). The CDR3 has 14 residues. V was cut by 2 bases and J by 8 bases, with 13 bases left in between. Germline V gives CDR1 MGHRA, CDR2 YSYEKL. The CDR3 nucleotides read TGCGCCAGCAGCCAACTGGGGCCCACGGAGCCCCAGCATTTT. Residues: CASSQLGPTEPQHF.

The chain has TRBV2 and TRBJ2-1; 7 bases agree with TRBD1. The CDR3 extends over 15 amino acids. Losses at the gene ends were 6 bases for V and 0 bases for J; bases not matched to a gene: 5. In germline, CDR1 is SNHLY, CDR2 FYNNEI. The CDR3, as DNA: TGTGCCAGCAGGGAGGACAGGAGCTCCTACAATGAGCAGTTCTTC. It translates to CASREDRSSYNEQFF.

This chain uses TRBV7-6 with TRBJ2-1, with D hard to call. The V gene lost 0 bases and the J gene lost 0 bases, with 18 bases spanning the gap. CDR1 is SGHVS, CDR2 FNYEAQ, per germline. The CDR3 has 19 residues. The CDR3 sequence is CASSLAHTIRSPSYNEQFF. DNA of the CDR3: TGTGCCAGCAGCTTAGCCCATACAATCAGGTCACCCTCCTACAATGAGCAGTTCTTC.

CDR3 amino acids: CASSPGTGGNSPLHF. The DNA of the CDR3 is TGTGCCAGCAGCCCTGGGACAGGTGGTAATTCACCCCTCCACTTT. V and J are TRBV7-8 and TRBJ1-6; 8 positions agree with TRBD1. Germline-derived CDR1 and CDR2 are SGHVS and FQNEAQ. J lost 6 bases, V lost 5 bases, and 6 bases had no gene match. The CDR3 is made up of 15 amino acids.

The chain links TRBV15 to TRBJ1-2; TRBD1 aligns across 8 bases. The CDR3 loop spans 15 amino acids. The V segment lost 9 bases and the J segment 4 bases; nucleotides outside the gene matches: 13. The germline CDR1 and CDR2 sequences are LNHNV and YYDKDF (reference sequence). The DNA of the CDR3 is TGTGCCACTACCCTCCGAACCGACAGGGGCTATGGCTACACCTTC. As protein: CATTLRTDRGYGYTF.

The chain recombines TRBV9 with TRBJ2-1; 8 positions match TRBD2. The CDR3 runs to 15 residues. J gave up 6 bases and V 0 bases, and 5 bases lay outside the gene matches. Germline V gene sequence: CDR1 SGDLS, CDR2 YYNGEE. The CDR3 nucleotides are TGTGCCAGCAGCGTAGGGAGCGGGAGAGGCAATGAGCAGTTCTTC. Protein: CASSVGSGRGNEQFF.

The chain links TRBV2 to TRBJ2-1; D possibly corresponds to TRBD2 (6 bases). The V gene lost 4 bases and the J gene lost 6 bases, with 16 bases spanning the gap. The CDR3 is 15 amino acids. CDR1 is SNHLY, CDR2 FYNNEI, per germline. DNA for the CDR3: TGTGCCAGCAGTGGGGAGGCGCCAAGAAGCAATGAGCAGTTCTTC. This sequence encodes CASSGEAPRSNEQFF. Drawing the rest from reference TRBV2 and TRBJ2-1, the complete variable domain is EPEVTQTPSHQVTQMGQEVILRCVPISNHLYFYWYRQILGQKVEFLVSFYNNEISEKSEIFDDQFSVERPDGSNFTLKIRSTKLEDSAMYFCASSGEAPRSNEQFFGPGTRLTVL.

This clone has only one observation. J is TRBJ2-1 and V is TRBV2, with D possibly being TRBD2 (6 bases). Germline CDR1 and CDR2: SNHLY and FYNNEI. The CDR3 loop spans 14 amino acids. V was pared by 4 bases and J by 8 bases, with 15 bases between. The CDR3: CASSATGGGDEQFF. The CDR3, as DNA: TGTGCCAGCAGTGCTACTGGTGGAGGGGATGAGCAGTTCTTC.

This CDR3 reads CASSFGKGSYEQYF. The CDR3 DNA reads TGTGCCAGCAGTTTCGGGAAAGGAAGTTACGAGCAGTACTTC. The gene calls are TRBV27 and TRBJ2-7, with D possibly matching TRBD2 (5 bases). V lost 3 bases, J lost 4 bases, and 13 bases lay in between. Per germline, CDR1 MNHEY and CDR2 SMNVEV (reference sequence). The CDR3 has 14 amino acids.

The chain recombines TRBV5-6 with TRBJ2-1; 9 bases match TRBD2. Germline CDR1 is SGHDT and CDR2 is YYEEEE. The CDR3 is 17 amino acids. V was clipped by 0 bases and J by 9 bases; unmatched bases: 13. CDR3 sequence: CASSLALSSGSRSEQFF. CDR3 coding DNA: TGTGCCAGCAGCTTGGCTTTAAGTAGCGGGAGTCGGAGTGAGCAGTTCTTC.

This rearrangement joins TRBV28 to TRBJ1-2; TRBD1 is a possible D gene (5 bases). This CDR3 region has 13 residues. V shed 5 bases and J shed 4 bases, with 11 bases lying between them. Germline values: CDR1 MDHEN, CDR2 SYDVKM. CDR3 amino acids: CASSKGQPYGYTF. CDR3 bases: TGTGCCAGCAGTAAAGGACAACCCTATGGCTACACCTTC.

V is TRBV4-2 and J is TRBJ2-7; 9 bases are shared with TRBD2. V lost 0 bases to trimming and J lost 4 bases; unmatched junction nucleotides: 7. This CDR3 is built from 16 residues. Germline V gene sequence: CDR1 LGHNA, CDR2 YNFKEQ. The CDR3: CASSQDLGGGAYEQYF. As DNA, the CDR3 is TGTGCCAGCAGCCAAGATCTAGGCGGGGGGGCATACGAGCAGTACTTC.